The subject of this entry is one TCR beta chain. Per the study methods: Estimation of nucleated cell counts relied on the amplification of reference gene primers. Sequencing used immunoSEQ multiplex PCR; TCRdb keeps in-frame clones, though not all of them. The D gene and trimming were derived from the DNA, and the V and J assignments and clone size from that table. This table has 250,000 to 350,000 clones, more than 75% appearing once. Residents of 24 US areas, aged roughly 18 to 89 years, made up the participants. This record belongs to a study of blood T cell repertoires in COVID-19. This TCR was sampled from a woman in her fifties or sixties in a cohort exposed to, infected with or recovered from COVID-19 (not recorded which). Sequencing was carried out using PBMCs or T cells enriched from blood (not recorded which).

CDR3 in DNA: TGTGCCAGCAGCGTATCCAACAGGGACGAGCAGTACTTC. This translates into CASSVSNRDEQYF. The chain uses TRBV9 and TRBJ2-7; possible D gene TRBD1, 6 bases. CDR1 and CDR2 from the germline V gene are SGDLS and YYNGEE. V lost 1 base and J lost 5, with 10 bases in between. The CDR3 is made up of 13 amino acids.